Following are 21 T cell receptor beta chains from one sample sequenced in a study of OX40 agonist ivuxolimab in advanced cancers. Sequenced by immunoSEQ multiplex PCR; TCRdb stores in-frame clones only, minus some. The sample carries 35,000 to 55,000 clones, roughly 80% recorded once. The source material was CD4+ or CD8+ T cells sorted from blood, sampled in a trial of the OX40 agonist ivuxolimab. Every receptor here comes from an adult with an advanced solid tumor such as melanoma, head and neck, liver or kidney cancer.

This chain uses TRBV19 with TRBJ2-1; TRBD2 matches at 7 bases. The J segment lost 8 bases and the V segment lost 3 bases, leaving 10 bases of the junction unmatched. The V gene's germline CDR1 is LNHDA and CDR2 SQIVND (reference sequence). This CDR3 contains 15 residues. CDR3 DNA: TGTGCCAGTAGTATGTTACTAGCGAGTGATTATGAGCAGTTCTTC. Translated, it gives CASSMLLASDYEQFF.

This chain uses TRBV18 with TRBJ2-7; D is unclear. The CDR3 contains 14 residues. The ends were cut back, 3 bases at V and 6 bases at J, with 15 bases in the middle. Germline V gene data show CDR1 as KGHSH and CDR2 as LQKENI. The CDR3, as DNA: TGTGCCAGCTCACCTCTCGGGCACACGACCGAGCAGTACTTC. Encoded protein: CASSPLGHTTEQYF.

The V and J genes are TRBV5-6 and TRBJ1-5; 8 bases map to TRBD1. The junction had 10 bases not matched to a gene; V was cut back by 4 bases and J by 7 bases. Germline assignment: CDR1 SGHDT and CDR2 YYEEEE. The CDR3 is made up of 15 amino acids. The DNA of the CDR3 is TGTGCCAGCAGCCTCGGACAGGGAGGGGACCAGCCCCAGCATTTT. Protein sequence: CASSLGQGGDQPQHF.

The chain links TRBV7-2 to TRBJ1-4; the D is unclear. The CDR3 contains 15 residues. The germline CDR1 and CDR2 sequences are SGHTA and FQGNSA. V lost 1 base to trimming and J lost 5 bases, with 11 bases between them. The CDR3 DNA follows: TGTGCCAGCAGCTTAGGATTAGGCAGCAATGAAAAACTGTTTTTT. It specifies CASSLGLGSNEKLFF.

The table lists this clone with a few counts. This sequence joins TRBV2 and TRBJ2-6; D is unclear. Germline V lookup: CDR1 SNHLY, CDR2 FYNNEI. The CDR3 is 14 residues long. The V gene lost 6 bases and the J gene lost 0 bases, with 6 bases spanning the gap. The CDR3: CASRLSSGANVLTF. The CDR3 DNA sequence: TGTGCCAGCAGGTTAAGCTCTGGGGCCAACGTCCTGACTTTC.

The chain couples TRBV4-1 to TRBJ1-4, with D perhaps matching TRBD1 (5 bases). Trimming stripped 4 bases from V and 0 bases from J, with 9 bases between. This CDR3 comprises 15 residues. Per germline, CDR1 MGHRA and CDR2 YSYEKL. The CDR3 DNA reads TGCGCCAGCAGCCTCACAGGTGCAACTAATGAAAAACTGTTTTTT. Translated, it gives CASSLTGATNEKLFF.

This clone has just a few counts. This chain joins TRBV30 and TRBJ1-1; the match to TRBD1 covers 8 bases. V lost 5 bases and J lost 3; bases outside the gene matches: 5. This CDR3 is 13 amino acids long. Germline V gene lookup returns CDR1 GTSNPN and CDR2 SVGIG (reference sequence). DNA of the CDR3: TGTGCCTGGTCCGGGACAGGAGACACTGAAGCTTTCTTT. As protein: CAWSGTGDTEAFF.

This clone was counted a few times. The J gene is TRBJ1-1, the V gene TRBV6-6, with D uncertain. CDR1 and CDR2 from the germline V gene are MNHNY and SVGAGI (reference sequence). The CDR3 is 14 amino acids. V was clipped by 2 bases and J by 7 bases, with 14 bases between them. The CDR3 bases are TGTGCCAGCAGTTACGACCACACCCTTATTGAAGCTTTCTTT. It yields the protein CASSYDHTLIEAFF.

This clone has just one count. V and J are TRBV5-6 and TRBJ1-2; no firm D call. V was cut by 3 bases and J by 6 bases, with 12 bases left in between. CDR1 SGHDT and CDR2 YYEEEE come from the germline V gene. The CDR3 length is 13 residues. Written as DNA, the CDR3 is TGTGCCAGCAGCTCGAGACAAGGTGATGGCTACACCTTC. The encoded protein is CASSSRQGDGYTF.

This clone was detected a few times. CDR3 in amino acids: CSAPSYETQYF. DNA of the CDR3: TGCAGTGCTCCCTCTTACGAGACCCAGTACTTC. This chain uses TRBV20-1 with TRBJ2-5; D uncertain. The CDR3 consists of 11 residues. Germline V gives CDR1 DFQATT, CDR2 SNEGSKA (reference sequence). The V and J ends lost 5 bases and 5 bases respectively, with 9 bases between them.

V usage is TRBV5-4 and J usage is TRBJ2-2; tentatively, D is TRBD1 (5 bases). Germline loops: CDR1 SGHNT, CDR2 YYREEE (reference sequence). V was pared by 4 bases and J by 2 bases, with 15 bases between. This CDR3 comprises 16 residues. The CDR3 protein is CASSLQVRGNTGELFF. The CDR3 DNA is TGTGCCAGCAGCCTGCAGGTTAGGGGAAACACCGGGGAGCTGTTTTTT.

The gene calls are TRBV18 and TRBJ1-5; unclear D gene. Deletions cut 4 bases from V and 4 bases from J, with 8 bases between. The CDR3 extends over 13 amino acids. CDR1 is KGHSH, CDR2 LQKENI, per germline. CDR3 sequence: CASSLHRNQPQHF. The CDR3 bases are TGTGCCAGCTCACTTCACCGTAATCAGCCCCAGCATTTT. The variable domain in full, with the rest retrieved from reference TRBV18 and TRBJ1-5, is NAGVMQNPRHLVRRRGQEARLRCSPMKGHSHVYWYRQLPEEGLKFMVYLQKENIIDESGMPKERFSAEFPKEGPSILRIQQVVRGDSAAYFCASSLHRNQPQHFGDGTRLSIL.

This clone is medium-sized (0.01 to 0.1%). The chain joins TRBV4-1 to TRBJ1-2; tentative D call: TRBD1 (5 bases). The germline V gene encodes CDR1 MGHRA and CDR2 YSYEKL. Trimming removed 6 bases at V and 4 bases at J, with 15 bases between. The CDR3 sequence is 14 residues long. CDR3 residues: CASRDAGPAYGYTF. Written as DNA, the CDR3 is TGCGCCAGCAGGGACGCGGGGCCTGCCTATGGCTACACCTTC.

This clone was detected only a few times. V gene TRBV9 combines with J gene TRBJ2-1, with D possibly TRBD1 on 6 matching bases. CDR1 is SGDLS, CDR2 YYNGEE, per germline. The CDR3 loop spans 14 amino acids. Trimming removed 0 bases from V and 9 bases from J, with 13 bases in between. Here the CDR3 reads CASSVAGTTSEQFF. For the CDR3, the DNA is TGTGCCAGCAGCGTAGCTGGGACAACGAGTGAGCAGTTCTTC.

This chain connects TRBV21-1 to TRBJ1-3; the tabulated D call, TRBD1, remains unverified against the DNA. TRBV21-1 is reported as a pseudogene. This CDR3 is 18 amino acids long. CDR3 nucleotides: TGTGCCAGCAGCAGAGGCCATGACAGGGCCTTCTCTGGAAACACCATATATTTT. Translation gives CASSRGHDRAFSGNTIYF.

This clone came up a few times. The gene calls are TRBV4-2 and TRBJ1-3; D is uncertain. The CDR3 is made up of 16 amino acids. Germline V gene sequence: CDR1 LGHNA, CDR2 YNFKEQ. V was pared by 0 bases and J by 0 bases, with 9 bases between. The CDR3 spells CASSQEGQHSGNTIYF. The CDR3 nucleotides read TGTGCCAGCAGCCAAGAGGGTCAGCACTCTGGAAACACCATATATTTT.

This clone has more than one count but fewer than ten. This chain links TRBV6-5 with TRBJ2-2, with 9 bases matching TRBD2. Germline-derived CDR1 and CDR2 are MNHEY and SVGAGI. The CDR3 extends over 16 amino acids. With 0 bases clipped from V and 9 bases from J, the junction kept 8 bases outside the gene matches. CDR3 sequence reads: CASSYSLAGAGRELFF. Written as DNA, the CDR3 is TGTGCCAGCAGTTACTCATTAGCGGGGGCTGGCCGGGAGCTGTTTTTT.

In this sample, this clone turned up a few times. The chain has TRBV7-3 and TRBJ1-2, with D unclear. The V and J ends lost 5 bases and 9 bases respectively, with 16 bases between them. The germline gives CDR1 SGHTA, CDR2 FQGTGA. The CDR3 contains 13 residues. The CDR3 sequence is CASSPGQSSSYTF. In nucleotides, the CDR3 is TGTGCCAGCAGCCCAGGCCAGTCCTCGAGCTACACCTTC. The whole variable domain, filled in from reference TRBV7-3 and TRBJ1-2, reads GAGVSQTPSNKVTEKGKYVELRCDPISGHTALYWYRQSLGQGPEFLIYFQGTGAADDSGLPNDRFFAVRPEGSVSTLKIQRTERGDSAVYLCASSPGQSSSYTFGSGTRLTVV.

This clone was counted only a few times. The chain uses TRBV9 and TRBJ1-1; D remains unclear. Germline V CDR1 and CDR2: SGDLS, YYNGEE. CDR3 length: 13 residues. V lost 3 bases, J lost 3 bases, and 9 bases lay in between. This CDR3 is CASSARRDTEAFF. DNA of the CDR3: TGTGCCAGCAGCGCCCGGAGGGACACTGAAGCTTTCTTT.

About this clone: One end of the junction is discordant with germline, which a read error may explain. The chain employs TRBV28 and TRBJ2-7, with D possibly being TRBD1 (5 bases). This CDR3 is built from 12 residues. Per germline, CDR1 MDHEN and CDR2 SYDVKM. DNA for the CDR3: TGTGCCAGCAGCTTATGGGGCCTCGGGCAGTACTTC. Its protein is CASSLWGLGQYF.

The chain is built from TRBV15 and TRBJ1-6; 11 nucleotides match TRBD1. The V and J ends lost 0 bases and 7 bases, in that order; junction bases with no gene match: 5. Germline V CDR1 and CDR2: LNHNV, YYDKDF (reference sequence). The CDR3 has 17 amino acids. The CDR3 sequence: CATSRDGTGGGNSPLHF. CDR3 sequence (DNA): TGTGCCACCAGCAGAGACGGGACAGGGGGGGGAAATTCACCCCTCCACTTT.